The 20 T cell receptor beta chains below were found in one sample sequenced in a study of technical replicates of blood from a handful of donors. Profiled with immunoSEQ multiplex PCR; TCRdb holds only in-frame clones, not every one. This table has more than 90,000 clones, 96% appearing once. The sample taken for sequencing was T cells isolated from PBMCs. These receptors were taken from a human donor in good health.

The V gene is TRBV6-5, the J gene TRBJ2-1, with 14 nucleotides matching TRBD2. The germline gives CDR1 MNHEY, CDR2 SVGAGI. The CDR3 is 16 residues long. Trimming took 2 bases from V and 7 from J; bases not matched to a gene: 4. The DNA of the CDR3 is TGTGCCAGCAGTTACGCGGGACTAGCGGGAGAAAATGAGCAGTTCTTC. This gives the protein CASSYAGLAGENEQFF.

The gene calls are TRBV27 and TRBJ1-4; 10 bases align to TRBD1. J lost 8 bases, V lost 5 bases, and 8 bases had no gene match. This CDR3 has 15 residues. Per the germline V gene, CDR1 is MNHEY and CDR2 is SMNVEV (reference sequence). CDR3: CASSATTGGWEKLFF. Here the CDR3 DNA reads TGTGCCAGCAGTGCCACGACAGGGGGCTGGGAAAAACTGTTTTTT.

The gene calls are TRBV6-5 and TRBJ2-7; 11 positions match TRBD2. The CDR3 sequence is 15 residues long. The trim removed 0 bases at V and 9 bases at J, leaving 7 bases unmatched. Germline V gives CDR1 MNHEY, CDR2 SVGAGI. The CDR3 DNA is TGTGCCAGCAGTTACTCTACTAGCGGGGGAGGGGTGCAGTACTTC. Residues: CASSYSTSGGGVQYF.

The chain carries TRBV5-1 and TRBJ2-7; TRBD1 aligns across 8 bases. CDR1 is SGHRS and CDR2 is YFSETQ in the germline V gene. This CDR3 is 19 amino acids long. With V trimmed by 0 bases and J by 4 bases, 18 bases remained unmatched. The CDR3 sequence: CASSLGIGTDRGRKYEQYF. In nucleotides, the CDR3 is TGCGCCAGCAGCTTGGGAATAGGGACTGACAGGGGAAGAAAATACGAGCAGTACTTC.

The chain recombines TRBV27 with TRBJ2-7; possibly TRBD2 for D (7 bases). Trimming pared 7 bases from V and 9 bases from J, leaving 19 bases between. Germline CDR1 MNHEY, CDR2 SMNVEV (reference sequence). CDR3 length equals 13 residues. This chain's CDR3 is CASTPGGRARQYF. The CDR3 nucleotides read TGTGCCAGCACCCCCGGGGGGCGAGCCAGGCAGTACTTC.

This chain links TRBV27 with TRBJ2-3; 9 nucleotides align to TRBD1. V shed 6 bases and J 1 base; nucleotides not matched to a gene: 2. The CDR3 is 14 residues long. The V gene's germline CDR1 is MNHEY and CDR2 SMNVEV (reference sequence). DNA of the CDR3: TGTGCCAGCAGGCGGACAGGGGGCACAGATACGCAGTATTTT. Translation: CASRRTGGTDTQYF.

The genes are TRBV10-3 and TRBJ2-3; 9 bases line up with TRBD1. The CDR3 runs to 16 residues. J lost 2 bases, V lost 3 bases, and 6 bases had no gene match. Looked up from germline, CDR1 is ENHRY and CDR2 is SYGVKD. The CDR3 sequence is CAISDPRDRVTDTQYF. The CDR3 DNA reads TGTGCCATCAGTGACCCTCGGGACAGGGTCACAGATACGCAGTATTTT.

The gene calls are TRBV27 and TRBJ2-7; D is ambiguous. The V end was cut by 3 bases, the J end by 2 bases, with 2 bases between. The germline V gene has CDR1 MNHEY and CDR2 SMNVEV (reference sequence). This CDR3 contains 11 residues. Here the CDR3 reads CASSFAYEQYF. For the CDR3, the DNA is TGTGCCAGCAGTTTCGCCTACGAGCAGTACTTC.

J is TRBJ2-5 and V is TRBV5-1; D is ambiguous. This CDR3 spans 14 amino acids. V was clipped by 4 bases and J by 3 bases, with 13 bases between them. Per germline, CDR1 SGHRS and CDR2 YFSETQ. CDR3 residues: CASSSGSTEETQYF. For the CDR3, the DNA is TGCGCCAGCAGCAGTGGATCAACAGAAGAGACCCAGTACTTC.

The chain uses TRBV2 and TRBJ1-1; 8 bases are a match to TRBD1. Germline trimming cut 2 bases from V and 5 bases from J; bases unmatched to any gene: 4. Germline V gene data show CDR1 as SNHLY and CDR2 as FYNNEI. The CDR3 covers 14 residues. The CDR3 DNA reads as TGTGCCAGCAGTGAACAGGGGGCAGAGACTGAAGCTTTCTTT. This gives the protein CASSEQGAETEAFF.

The chain couples TRBV5-1 to TRBJ1-2, with 9 nucleotides matching TRBD1. Trimming removed 3 bases from V and 4 bases from J; junction bases left unmatched: 7. Germline V gives CDR1 SGHRS, CDR2 YFSETQ. The CDR3 spans 15 residues. The CDR3 loop is CASSSGQGVVYGYTF. In DNA form, the CDR3 reads TGCGCCAGCAGCTCGGGACAGGGAGTCGTCTATGGCTACACCTTC.

The chain joins TRBV28 to TRBJ1-2, with no clear D. The CDR3 has 15 amino acids. Germline V gene lookup returns CDR1 MDHEN and CDR2 SYDVKM. The V gene lost 5 bases and the J gene lost 3 bases, with 16 bases spanning the gap. CDR3: CASSVTAVGDYGYTF. CDR3 DNA sequence: TGTGCCAGCAGTGTTACCGCCGTCGGGGACTATGGCTACACCTTC.

This chain connects TRBV5-4 to TRBJ2-4; TRBD1 matches at 7 bases. The CDR3 contains 15 residues. CDR1 is SGHNT and CDR2 is YYREEE in the germline V gene (reference sequence). Germline trimming cut 5 bases from V and 0 bases from J; bases unmatched to any gene: 5. The CDR3 DNA follows: TGTGCCAGCAGTGTGGACAGGTTAGCCAAAAACATTCAGTACTTC. As protein: CASSVDRLAKNIQYF.

The J gene is TRBJ2-7, the V gene TRBV4-1; 14 bases are a match to TRBD2. The CDR3 spans 16 residues. CDR1 is MGHRA and CDR2 is YSYEKL in the germline V gene. With 4 bases clipped from V and 3 bases from J, the junction kept 5 bases outside the gene matches. This chain's CDR3 is CASSPGLAGAYYEQYF. In DNA, the CDR3 is TGCGCCAGCAGCCCGGGACTAGCGGGAGCCTACTACGAGCAGTACTTC.

The chain has TRBV5-1 and TRBJ2-3; weak D call: TRBD2 (5 bases). The CDR3 totals 14 residues. V lost 5 bases, J lost 1 base, and 11 bases lay in between. The germline CDR1 and CDR2 sequences are SGHRS and YFSETQ. CDR3 protein: CASRIDGGTDTQYF. The CDR3 DNA sequence: TGCGCCAGCAGAATTGACGGGGGCACAGATACGCAGTATTTT.

The rearrangement links TRBV29-1 to TRBJ2-6, with 10 bases that match TRBD1. V was pared by 6 bases and J by 2 bases, with 4 bases of the junction left unmatched. This CDR3 has 15 amino acids. From germline, CDR1 is SQVTM and CDR2 ANQGSEA. CDR3 in amino acids: CSVTGTGAGANVLTF. The CDR3, as DNA: TGCAGCGTGACCGGGACAGGGGCTGGGGCCAACGTCCTGACTTTC.

This chain links TRBV5-4 with TRBJ1-3; 9 bases align to TRBD1. This CDR3 is built from 15 residues. Germline assignment: CDR1 SGHNT and CDR2 YYREEE (reference sequence). V lost 0 bases, J lost 4 bases, and 2 bases stayed unmatched. CDR3 sequence reads: CASSLGQGEGNTIYF. CDR3 sequence (DNA): TGTGCCAGCAGCTTGGGACAGGGGGAGGGAAACACCATATATTTT. Supplemented by reference TRBV5-4 and TRBJ1-3, the full variable domain reads ETGVTQSPTHLIKTRGQQVTLRCSSQSGHNTVSWYQQALGQGPQFIFQYYREEENGRGNFPPRFSGLQFPNYSSELNVNALELDDSALYLCASSLGQGEGNTIYFGEGSWLTVV.

This clone has more than one count but fewer than ten. J is TRBJ1-1 and V is TRBV6-5; D ambiguous. Trimming cost V 0 bases and J 3 bases, with 11 bases left between them. Germline CDR1 reads MNHEY; CDR2 reads SVGAGI. The CDR3 runs 15 residues. The CDR3 loop reads CASSYSPGSDTEAFF. DNA of the CDR3: TGTGCCAGCAGTTACTCGCCTGGGAGTGACACTGAAGCTTTCTTT.

This chain uses TRBV29-1 with TRBJ1-2, with 7 bases identical to TRBD1. The CDR3 extends over 12 amino acids. CDR1 and CDR2 from the germline V gene are SQVTM and ANQGSEA. V dropped 7 bases and J dropped 2; count of bases not matched to a gene: 4. This CDR3 reads CSGGTANYGYTF. The CDR3 DNA reads TGCAGCGGGGGGACAGCAAACTATGGCTACACCTTC.

This chain joins TRBV25-1 and TRBJ1-3, with TRBD1 matching 7 bases. The trim removed 4 bases at V and 0 bases at J, leaving 0 bases unmatched. The CDR3 totals 14 residues. Germline V lookup: CDR1 MGHDK, CDR2 SYGVNS. As DNA, the CDR3 is TGTGCCAGCAGTGGGACAGGCTCTGGAAACACCATATATTTT. Its translation: CASSGTGSGNTIYF.